This TCR beta chain came from a study of cytomegalovirus exposure and HLA in healthy donors. Study results and limitations: Across donors, presence/absence analyses took sequencing depth to be roughly uniform. TRBV6-2, TRBV6-3 and other indistinguishable V segments were excluded.

From germline, CDR1 is ENHRY and CDR2 SYGVKD. CDR3 length: 13 amino acids. Trimming shortened V by 2 bases and J by 8 bases, and 12 bases separated the two germline ends. 60 Vbeta and 13 Jbeta primers were used in PCR. Measured with immunoSEQ multiplex PCR; TCRdb has only the in-frame clones, and not every one. The sample includes roughly 120,000 clones, approximately 80% of them seen just once. Regarding this clone: Its antigen is currently unknown.

Input material: PBMCs. The rearrangement joins TRBV10-3 to TRBJ1-2; unclear D gene. The receptor comes from a woman younger than 30 in good health and CMV-seronegative. CDR3 nucleotides: TGTGCCATCAGTGAGCAGGCAAATGGGGGCTACACCTTC. Encoded protein: CAISEQANGGYTF.